Listed here are 31 T cell receptor beta chains from one sample, sequenced in a study of blood T cell repertoires in COVID-19. Profiling relied on immunoSEQ multiplex PCR, and the TCRdb table lists in-frame clones only, not all of them. The sample holds approximately 250,000 clones; about 80% are singletons and the top ten take less than 7.5%. Sample: peripheral blood. Every receptor here comes from a woman between 50 and 59 years old with acute or convalescent COVID-19.

This chain connects TRBV19 to TRBJ2-1; 12 bases map to TRBD2. The germline CDR1 and CDR2 sequences are LNHDA and SQIVND (reference sequence). The CDR3 extends over 15 amino acids. The V and J ends lost 7 bases and 4 bases, in that order; junction bases with no gene match: 5. The CDR3 here is CASTPTSGRYNEQFF. The CDR3 DNA reads as TGTGCCAGTACCCCGACTAGCGGGAGATACAATGAGCAGTTCTTC.

V usage is TRBV6-5 and J usage is TRBJ2-1; TRBD2 agrees at 12 bases. V lost 6 bases to trimming and J lost 3 bases; unmatched junction nucleotides: 3. This CDR3 is 15 amino acids long. Germline V gene lookup returns CDR1 MNHEY and CDR2 SVGAGI. In DNA, the CDR3 is TGTGCCAGCAGGAGACTAGCGGGGGACTACAATGAGCAGTTCTTC. Protein sequence: CASRRLAGDYNEQFF.

The CDR3 bases are TGTGCCAGCATGAAGACAGGGGGTTGGGGTCAGCCCCAGCATTTT. This encodes CASMKTGGWGQPQHF. The genes are TRBV6-5 and TRBJ1-5; TRBD1 matches at 9 bases. Germline assignment: CDR1 MNHEY and CDR2 SVGAGI. The CDR3 is 15 residues long. V was pared by 7 bases and J by 6 bases, with 10 bases of the junction left unmatched.

The chain joins TRBV7-2 to TRBJ2-7; perhaps TRBD1 as D (6 bases). V was pared by 2 bases and J by 5 bases, with 10 bases between. This CDR3 is built from 13 residues. Per the germline V gene, CDR1 is SGHTA and CDR2 is FQGNSA. CDR3 protein: CASSLQGINEQYF. In DNA form, the CDR3 reads TGTGCCAGCAGCTTACAGGGGATCAACGAGCAGTACTTC. Full variable domain (remainder filled in from reference TRBV7-2 and TRBJ2-7): GAGVSQSPSNKVTEKGKDVELRCDPISGHTALYWYRQSLGQGLEFLIYFQGNSAPDKSGLPSDRFSAERTGGSVSTLTIQRTQQEDSAVYLCASSLQGINEQYFGPGTRLTVT.

This clone has only a few counts. This chain connects TRBV28 to TRBJ1-2; D is undetermined. Germline V gene sequence: CDR1 MDHEN, CDR2 SYDVKM. Trimming removed 7 bases at V and 4 bases at J, with 10 bases between. The CDR3 covers 12 residues. CDR3 DNA sequence: TGTGCCAGCACGGCAGACTCCTATGGCTACACCTTC. This gives the protein CASTADSYGYTF.

The chain uses TRBV5-4 and TRBJ2-3, with 7 bases matching TRBD1. CDR1 and CDR2 from the germline V gene are SGHNT and YYREEE (reference sequence). V shed 5 bases and J 2 bases; nucleotides not matched to a gene: 11. This CDR3 is built from 16 residues. The CDR3 DNA is TGTGCCAGCAGTTTCCCGGGACAGAAGATCACAGATACGCAGTATTTT. This sequence encodes CASSFPGQKITDTQYF.

The gene calls are TRBV7-6 and TRBJ2-3; D perhaps matches TRBD2 (6 bases). The germline V and J ends were trimmed by 5 bases and 2 bases, with 17 bases remaining between them. This CDR3 is built from 16 residues. Germline CDR1 is SGHVS and CDR2 is FNYEAQ. CDR3 amino acids: CASSLGGAGPTDTQYF. For the CDR3, the DNA is TGTGCCAGCAGCCTAGGCGGGGCAGGACCCACAGATACGCAGTATTTT.

The chain recombines TRBV7-2 with TRBJ2-1; 7 positions agree with TRBD1. V dropped 5 bases and J dropped 5; count of bases not matched to a gene: 6. This CDR3 spans 14 amino acids. Germline assignment: CDR1 SGHTA and CDR2 FQGNSA. In DNA form, the CDR3 reads TGTGCCAGCAGCGGACAGGTTCAAGACAATGAGCAGTTCTTC. Protein: CASSGQVQDNEQFF.

This chain joins TRBV27 and TRBJ1-4; D is unclear. The CDR3 covers 12 residues. V lost 6 bases and J 3 bases, leaving 5 bases between the germline ends. CDR1 is MNHEY and CDR2 is SMNVEV in the germline V gene (reference sequence). The chain's CDR3 is CASSRSNEKLFF. DNA for the CDR3: TGTGCCAGCAGCCGTTCTAATGAAAAACTGTTTTTT. The whole variable domain, filled in from reference TRBV27 and TRBJ1-4, reads EAQVTQNPRYLITVTGKKLTVTCSQNMNHEYMSWYRQDPGLGLRQIYYSMNVEVTDKGDVPEGYKVSRKEKRNFPLILESPSPNQTSLYFCASSRSNEKLFFGSGTQLSVL.

The genes are TRBV3-1 (or the pseudogene TRBV3-2) and TRBJ2-2, with D perhaps matching TRBD2 (6 bases). Germline CDR1 reads LGHDT; CDR2 reads YNNKEL (reference sequence). CDR3 length: 16 amino acids. Trimming removed 0 bases from V and 6 bases from J, with 14 bases in between. This CDR3 is CASSQDLVGGAGELFF. CDR3 nucleotides: TGTGCCAGCAGCCAAGATCTTGTGGGGGGTGCCGGGGAGCTGTTTTTT.

The rearrangement links TRBV4-1 to TRBJ1-3; no firm D call. The CDR3 totals 15 residues. The germline gives CDR1 MGHRA, CDR2 YSYEKL. V was pared by 4 bases and J by 3 bases, with 13 bases between. The CDR3 DNA sequence: TGCGCCAGCAGCCTCGAACAGTTGCTTGGAAACACCATATATTTT. Residues: CASSLEQLLGNTIYF.

The J gene is TRBJ1-5, the V gene TRBV19, with D perhaps TRBD1 (6 bases). The CDR3 extends over 14 amino acids. CDR1 and CDR2 from the germline V gene are LNHDA and SQIVND (reference sequence). V lost 8 bases and J 5 bases, leaving 16 bases between the germline ends. CDR3 sequence: CASLGGGEYQPQHF. The CDR3 nucleotides read TGTGCCAGTCTCGGGGGGGGCGAATATCAGCCCCAGCATTTT.

The genes are TRBV7-8 and TRBJ1-5; D unclear. The CDR3 has 14 amino acids. The V and J ends lost 5 bases and 5 bases respectively, with 13 bases between them. Germline V gives CDR1 SGHVS, CDR2 FQNEAQ. The CDR3 here is CASSAGGYHQPQHF. In DNA, the CDR3 is TGTGCCAGCAGCGCAGGAGGGTATCATCAGCCCCAGCATTTT.

The rearrangement joins TRBV5-4 to TRBJ2-5; 9 nucleotides agree with TRBD2. This CDR3 contains 14 residues. Germline V lookup: CDR1 SGHNT, CDR2 YYREEE (reference sequence). J lost 6 bases, V lost 4 bases, and 7 bases had no gene match. CDR3 coding DNA: TGTGCCAGCAGCGCAGCGGGAGGAAGACAGACCCAGTACTTC. It encodes CASSAAGGRQTQYF.

This chain links TRBV28 with TRBJ1-2, with a tentative D call TRBD1 (6 bases). Germline lookup yields CDR1 MDHEN and CDR2 SYDVKM. This CDR3 spans 14 amino acids. V lost 5 bases, J lost 4 bases, and 14 bases lay in between. CDR3 sequence: CASSLLDSPYGYTF. In nucleotides, the CDR3 is TGTGCCAGCAGTCTTCTGGACAGTCCCTATGGCTACACCTTC.

The chain is built from TRBV3-1 (or the pseudogene TRBV3-2) and TRBJ1-1; D gene uncertain. V dropped 4 bases and J dropped 0 bases, with 18 bases sitting between them. The CDR3 runs 17 residues. Germline assignment: CDR1 LGHDT and CDR2 YNNKEL (reference sequence). CDR3 DNA: TGTGCCAGCAGCCGACGATCTATACCGGCGGTGAACACTGAAGCTTTCTTT. It is translated as CASSRRSIPAVNTEAFF.

The V gene is TRBV19, the J gene TRBJ2-1, with D possibly TRBD2 on 5 matching bases. Trimming took off 9 bases at V and 8 bases at J, with 14 bases between the two ends. The CDR3 covers 12 residues. Germline V gene lookup returns CDR1 LNHDA and CDR2 SQIVND (reference sequence). This CDR3 is CASSTTIYEQFF. CDR3 nucleotide sequence: TGTGCCAGCTCAACGACTATTTATGAGCAGTTCTTC.

V usage is TRBV5-1 and J usage is TRBJ2-1; 7 bases are a match to TRBD2. Trimming cost V 4 bases and J 12 bases; bases outside gene matches: 7. The CDR3 spans 12 residues. Germline CDR1 is SGHRS and CDR2 is YFSETQ. CDR3 DNA sequence: TGCGCCAGCAGCCATCAGGGAGGGCGGCAGTTCTTC. Protein product: CASSHQGGRQFF. The variable domain in full, with the rest retrieved from reference TRBV5-1 and TRBJ2-1, is KAGVTQTPRYLIKTRGQQVTLSCSPISGHRSVSWYQQTPGQGLQFLFEYFSETQRNKGNFPGRFSGRQFSNSRSEMNVSTLELGDSALYLCASSHQGGRQFFGPGTRLTVL.

With regard to this clone: Distinct nucleotide sequences in the sample also encode this CDR3. The chain has TRBV9 and TRBJ2-7, with TRBD1 as a possible D gene (5 bases). V shed 0 bases and J shed 4 bases, with 11 bases lying between them. Germline-derived CDR1 and CDR2 are SGDLS and YYNGEE. This CDR3 spans 14 amino acids. CDR3 coding DNA: TGTGCCAGCAGCGTAGGGCAGGGTACTTACGAGCAGTACTTC. Translation: CASSVGQGTYEQYF.

The chain couples TRBV5-6 to TRBJ2-4, with TRBD1 matching over 8 bases. The length of the CDR3 is 14 residues. Trimming removed 4 bases from V and 7 bases from J; junction bases left unmatched: 7. Germline CDR1 and CDR2: SGHDT and YYEEEE. CDR3 sequence: CASSKIQGANIQYF. DNA of the CDR3: TGTGCCAGCAGCAAGATCCAGGGGGCTAACATTCAGTACTTC.

The rearrangement joins TRBV21-1 to TRBJ2-1; TRBD1 is the table's D call, not checked against the DNA. TRBV21-1 constitutes a pseudogene. The CDR3 is 16 residues long. In nucleotides, the CDR3 is TGTGCCAGCAGCAAAGCCCTACTGGACAGGGGCTATGAGCAGTTCTTC. It translates to CASSKALLDRGYEQFF.

Only one count was recorded for this clone. The V and J genes are TRBV19 and TRBJ1-4, with D uncertain. The CDR3 loop spans 12 amino acids. V lost 6 bases, J lost 6 bases, and 8 bases lay in between. Germline values: CDR1 LNHDA, CDR2 SQIVND (reference sequence). This CDR3 reads CASRLTDEKLFF. The CDR3 DNA is TGTGCCAGTAGGCTCACGGATGAAAAACTGTTTTTT.

V gene TRBV7-9 combines with J gene TRBJ2-5, with D perhaps TRBD1 (5 bases). The CDR3 covers 13 residues. V was trimmed by 8 bases and J by 2 bases, leaving 12 bases between them. Per the germline V gene, CDR1 is SEHNR and CDR2 is FQNEAQ (reference sequence). For the CDR3, the DNA is TGTGCCAGCTCCGACAGCGAGCAAGAGACCCAGTACTTC. This sequence encodes CASSDSEQETQYF.

The rearrangement joins TRBV6-2 or TRBV6-3 to TRBJ1-3; D call uncertain. The V end was cut by 2 bases, the J end by 0 bases, with 8 bases between. CDR1 MNHEY and CDR2 SVGEGT come from the germline V gene. CDR3 length: 15 amino acids. CDR3 region: CASSYGRSSGNTIYF. CDR3 DNA: TGTGCCAGCAGTTACGGTCGGAGCTCTGGAAACACCATATATTTT.

This chain connects TRBV3-1 (or the pseudogene TRBV3-2) to TRBJ2-1; 7 bases align to TRBD2. Unmatched junction bases numbered 7, after V lost 4 bases and J lost 10 bases. In germline, CDR1 is LGHDT, CDR2 YNNKEL (reference sequence). There are 13 residues in the CDR3. CDR3 sequence: CASSPSSGKEQFF. The CDR3 nucleotides are TGTGCCAGCAGCCCTTCTAGCGGAAAAGAGCAGTTCTTC.

This chain joins TRBV5-5 and TRBJ2-1, with TRBD1 as a possible D gene (6 bases). V was pared by 2 bases and J by 9 bases, with 15 bases between. Germline CDR1 and CDR2: SGHKS and YYEKEE (reference sequence). This CDR3 has 14 residues. Here the CDR3 reads CASSFPPGVSEQFF. The DNA for the CDR3 is TGTGCCAGCAGCTTTCCTCCAGGGGTGAGTGAGCAGTTCTTC.

The chain couples TRBV28 to TRBJ2-7, with D possibly being TRBD2 (7 bases). Germline assignment: CDR1 MDHEN and CDR2 SYDVKM. Trimming cost V 6 bases and J 6 bases, with 18 bases left between them. The CDR3 sequence is 14 residues long. CDR3 nucleotides: TGTGCCAGCAGGCTGGGACTACCCAGGGGCGAGCAGTACTTC. Translation: CASRLGLPRGEQYF. The entire variable domain, with the rest obtained from reference TRBV28 and TRBJ2-7, is as follows: DVKVTQSSRYLVKRTGEKVFLECVQDMDHENMFWYRQDPGLGLRLIYFSYDVKMKEKGDIPEGYSVSREKKERFSLILESASTNQTSMYLCASRLGLPRGEQYFGPGTRLTVT.

The J gene is TRBJ2-5, the V gene TRBV3-1 (or the pseudogene TRBV3-2), with D unresolved. The V gene lost 4 bases and the J gene lost 5 bases, with 8 bases spanning the gap. This CDR3 contains 12 residues. Germline CDR1 is LGHDT and CDR2 is YNNKEL (reference sequence). As DNA, the CDR3 is TGTGCCAGCAGCCCTGAGAGGGAGACCCAGTACTTC. Its translation: CASSPERETQYF.

The gene calls are TRBV4-1 and TRBJ1-3; 8 bases agree with TRBD1. With 4 bases clipped from V and 0 bases from J, the junction kept 5 bases outside the gene matches. Germline V gene lookup returns CDR1 MGHRA and CDR2 YSYEKL. The CDR3 is made up of 16 amino acids. CDR3 amino acids: CASSLGDRGSGNTIYF. In DNA form, the CDR3 reads TGCGCCAGCAGCCTCGGAGACAGGGGCTCTGGAAACACCATATATTTT.

This clone appeared once. The V gene is TRBV27, the J gene TRBJ1-4, with D possibly matching TRBD1 (6 bases). Germline V gene sequence: CDR1 MNHEY, CDR2 SMNVEV (reference sequence). The CDR3 extends over 15 amino acids. The germline V and J ends were trimmed by 5 bases and 0 bases, with 10 bases remaining between them. In nucleotides, the CDR3 is TGTGCCAGCAGTCCAAAGGGGGCAACTAATGAAAAACTGTTTTTT. Encoded protein: CASSPKGATNEKLFF.

This sequence joins TRBV20-1 and TRBJ2-3; TRBD2 matches 8 bases. The length of the CDR3 is 14 residues. Per germline, CDR1 DFQATT and CDR2 SNEGSKA (reference sequence). J lost 2 bases, V lost 3 bases, and 4 bases had no gene match. In DNA form, the CDR3 reads TGCAGTGCTAGTCCTAGCGGGTACACAGATACGCAGTATTTT. Residues: CSASPSGYTDTQYF.